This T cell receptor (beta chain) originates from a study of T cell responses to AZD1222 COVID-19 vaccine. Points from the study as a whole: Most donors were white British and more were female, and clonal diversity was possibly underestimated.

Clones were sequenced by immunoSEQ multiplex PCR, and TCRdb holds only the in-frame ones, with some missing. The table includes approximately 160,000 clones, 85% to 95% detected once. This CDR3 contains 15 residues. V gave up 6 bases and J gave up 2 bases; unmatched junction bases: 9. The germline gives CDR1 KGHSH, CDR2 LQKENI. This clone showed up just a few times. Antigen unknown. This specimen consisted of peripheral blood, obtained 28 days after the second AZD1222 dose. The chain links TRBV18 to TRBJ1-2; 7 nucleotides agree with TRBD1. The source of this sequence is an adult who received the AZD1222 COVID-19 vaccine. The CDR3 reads CASSEGDSPNYGYTF. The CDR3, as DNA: TGTGCCAGCTCGGAGGGGGACAGCCCGAACTATGGCTACACCTTC.